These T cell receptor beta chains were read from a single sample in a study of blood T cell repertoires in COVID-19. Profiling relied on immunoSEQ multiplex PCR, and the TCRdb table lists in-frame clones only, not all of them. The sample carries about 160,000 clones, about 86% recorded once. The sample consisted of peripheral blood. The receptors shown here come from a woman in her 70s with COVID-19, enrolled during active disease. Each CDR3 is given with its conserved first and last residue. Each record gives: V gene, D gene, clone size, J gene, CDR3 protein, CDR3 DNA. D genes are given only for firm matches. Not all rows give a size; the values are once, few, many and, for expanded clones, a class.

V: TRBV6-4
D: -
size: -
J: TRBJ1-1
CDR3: CASSPGGGLIAEAFF
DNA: TGTGCCAGCAGTCCCGGCGGAGGGCTTATCGCTGAAGCTTTCTTT

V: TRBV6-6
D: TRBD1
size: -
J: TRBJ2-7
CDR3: CASSNRGPFNEQYF
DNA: TGTGCCAGCAGTAACAGGGGGCCCTTCAACGAGCAGTACTTC

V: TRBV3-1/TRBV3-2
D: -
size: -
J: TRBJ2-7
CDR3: CASSGDSSPSYEQYF
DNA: TGTGCCAGCAGCGGGGACTCTAGCCCCTCCTACGAGCAGTACTTC

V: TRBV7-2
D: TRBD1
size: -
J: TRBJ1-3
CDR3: CATDRFDSGNTIYF
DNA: TGTGCCACGGACAGGTTCGACTCTGGAAACACCATATATTTT

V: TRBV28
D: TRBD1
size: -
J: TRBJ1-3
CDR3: CASSLGQGLGNTIYF
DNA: TGTGCCAGCAGTCTGGGACAGGGGTTGGGAAACACCATATATTTT

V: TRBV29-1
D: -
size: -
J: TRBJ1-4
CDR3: CSVGSGTDEKLFF
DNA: TGCAGCGTGGGATCCGGGACTGACGAAAAACTGTTTTTT

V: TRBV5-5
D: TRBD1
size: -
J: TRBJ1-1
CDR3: CASSIDRGQRNTEAFF
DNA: TGTGCCAGCAGCATAGACAGGGGTCAGCGGAACACTGAAGCTTTCTTT

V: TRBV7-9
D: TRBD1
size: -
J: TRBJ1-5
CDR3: CASSPQGVGNQPQHF
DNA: TGTGCCAGCAGCCCACAGGGGGTCGGCAATCAGCCCCAGCATTTT

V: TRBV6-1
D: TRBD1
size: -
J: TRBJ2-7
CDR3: CASSEAPMGQRSYEQYF
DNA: TGTGCCAGCAGTGAAGCGCCCATGGGACAGAGATCCTACGAGCAGTACTTC

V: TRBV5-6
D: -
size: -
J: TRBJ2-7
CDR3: CASSLERQATYEQYF
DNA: TGTGCCAGCAGCTTGGAGAGACAGGCTACCTACGAGCAGTACTTC

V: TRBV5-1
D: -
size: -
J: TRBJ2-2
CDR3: CASSRRQGPLGNTGELFF
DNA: TGCGCCAGCAGCAGGCGCCAGGGGCCGCTGGGAAACACCGGGGAGCTGTTTTTT

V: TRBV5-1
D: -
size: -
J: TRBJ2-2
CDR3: CASSLASGNTGELFF
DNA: TGCGCCAGCAGCTTGGCCTCAGGGAACACCGGGGAGCTGTTTTTT

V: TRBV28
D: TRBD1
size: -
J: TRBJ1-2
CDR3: CASRGDSGNYGYTF
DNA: TGTGCCAGCAGAGGGGACAGCGGGAACTATGGCTACACCTTC

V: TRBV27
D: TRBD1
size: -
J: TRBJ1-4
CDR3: CASSSPGTGEKLFF
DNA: TGTGCCAGCAGTTCTCCCGGGACAGGTGAAAAACTGTTTTTT

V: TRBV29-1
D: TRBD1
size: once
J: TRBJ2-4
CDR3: CSVMLWDRGINIQYF
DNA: TGCAGCGTCATGCTATGGGACAGGGGGATCAACATTCAGTACTTC

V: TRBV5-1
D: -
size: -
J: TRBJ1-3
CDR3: CASSLGSGGNTIYF
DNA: TGCGCCAGCAGCTTGGGTTCAGGGGGAAACACCATATATTTT

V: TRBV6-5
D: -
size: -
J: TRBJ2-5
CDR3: CASRKRATGSETQYF
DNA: TGTGCCAGCCGTAAACGGGCCACGGGGTCAGAGACCCAGTACTTC

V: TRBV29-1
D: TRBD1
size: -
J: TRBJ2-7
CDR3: CSVENRGGLPKEQYF
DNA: TGCAGCGTTGAAAACAGGGGTGGGCTTCCTAAAGAGCAGTACTTC

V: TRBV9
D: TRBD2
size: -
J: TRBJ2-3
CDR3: CASRALAGGLPDTQYF
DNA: TGTGCCAGCCGGGCGCTGGCGGGGGGGCTCCCAGATACGCAGTATTTT

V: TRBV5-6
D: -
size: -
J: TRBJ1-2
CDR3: CASSLGGVGGYTF
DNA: TGTGCCAGCAGCCTCGGGGGAGTGGGTGGCTACACCTTC

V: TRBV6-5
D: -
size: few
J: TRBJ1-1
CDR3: CASITDSMNTEAFF
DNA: TGTGCCAGCATTACTGACTCAATGAACACTGAAGCTTTCTTT

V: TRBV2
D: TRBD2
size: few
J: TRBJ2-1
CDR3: CASSGTGGEQFF
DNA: TGTGCCAGCAGTGGGACGGGGGGAGAACAGTTCTTC

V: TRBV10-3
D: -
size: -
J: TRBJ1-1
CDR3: CAITATEPNTEAFF
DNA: TGTGCCATCACCGCCACCGAGCCGAACACTGAAGCTTTCTTT

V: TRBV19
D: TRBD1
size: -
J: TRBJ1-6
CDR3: CASSFGRGTGRSPLHF
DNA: TGTGCCAGTAGTTTTGGCAGGGGGACAGGGCGATCACCCCTCCACTTT

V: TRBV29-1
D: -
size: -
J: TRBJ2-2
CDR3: CSVGRDKDTGELFF
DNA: TGCAGCGTTGGACGGGACAAGGACACCGGGGAGCTGTTTTTT

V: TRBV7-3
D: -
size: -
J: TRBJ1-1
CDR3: CASSTHRDTEAFF
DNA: TGTGCCAGCAGCACCCACAGGGATACTGAAGCTTTCTTT

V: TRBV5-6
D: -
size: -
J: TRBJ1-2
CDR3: CASSAGASGVYGYTF
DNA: TGTGCCAGCAGCGCAGGGGCTTCGGGTGTCTATGGCTACACCTTC

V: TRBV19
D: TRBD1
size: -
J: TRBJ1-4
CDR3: CASAGTDEKLFF
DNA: TGTGCCAGTGCGGGGACAGATGAAAAACTGTTTTTT

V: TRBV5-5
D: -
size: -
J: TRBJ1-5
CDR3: CASSLDRWQPQHF
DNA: TGTGCCAGCAGCTTGGACAGGTGGCAGCCCCAGCATTTT

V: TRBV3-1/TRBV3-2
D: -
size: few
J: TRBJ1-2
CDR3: CASSQEAPTGRYGYTF
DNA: TGTGCCAGCAGCCAAGAGGCACCCACAGGGCGATATGGCTACACCTTC

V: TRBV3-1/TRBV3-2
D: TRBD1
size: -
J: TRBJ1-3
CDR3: CASSPVAGGSGNTIYF
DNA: TGTGCCAGCAGCCCGGTCGCAGGGGGTTCTGGAAACACCATATATTTT

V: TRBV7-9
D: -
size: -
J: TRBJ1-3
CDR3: CASSLAGGAGNTIYF
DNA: TGTGCCAGCAGCTTAGCGGGGGGAGCTGGAAACACCATATATTTT

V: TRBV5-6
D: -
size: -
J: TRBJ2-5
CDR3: CASSLGAVIGQETQYF
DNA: TGTGCCAGCAGCTTGGGAGCGGTGATCGGCCAAGAGACCCAGTACTTC

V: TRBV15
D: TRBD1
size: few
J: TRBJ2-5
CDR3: CATSSRDSEETQYF
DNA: TGTGCCACCAGCAGCCGGGACAGCGAAGAGACCCAGTACTTC

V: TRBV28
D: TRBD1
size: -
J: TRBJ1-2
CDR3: CASTYGQGLKSNYGYTF
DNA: TGTGCCAGCACGTATGGACAGGGTCTCAAGAGTAACTATGGCTACACCTTC

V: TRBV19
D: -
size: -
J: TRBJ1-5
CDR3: CASSTYRTQGNQPQHF
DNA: TGTGCCAGTAGTACCTACAGGACGCAGGGCAATCAGCCCCAGCATTTT

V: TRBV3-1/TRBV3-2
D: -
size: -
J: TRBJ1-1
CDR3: CASSQGGTTQSSEAFF
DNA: TGTGCCAGCAGCCAAGGGGGGACTACTCAGTCATCTGAAGCTTTCTTT

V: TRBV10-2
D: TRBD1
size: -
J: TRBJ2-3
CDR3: CASTDGQGPDTQYF
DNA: TGCGCCAGCACCGATGGACAGGGGCCAGATACGCAGTATTTT

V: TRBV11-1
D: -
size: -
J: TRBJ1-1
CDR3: CASSLGMGPDTEAFF
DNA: TGTGCCAGCAGCTTGGGGATGGGGCCGGACACTGAAGCTTTCTTT

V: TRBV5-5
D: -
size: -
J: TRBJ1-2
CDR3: CASIENPGRYGYTF
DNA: TGTGCCAGCATCGAAAATCCTGGTCGGTATGGCTACACCTTC

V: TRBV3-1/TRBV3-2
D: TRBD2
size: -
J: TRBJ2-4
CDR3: CASSQGSSGGAYKNIQYF
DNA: TGTGCCAGCAGCCAAGGGTCTAGCGGGGGGGCGTACAAAAACATTCAGTACTTC

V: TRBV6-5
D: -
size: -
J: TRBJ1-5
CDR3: CASSPLQGRVQPQHF
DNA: TGTGCCAGCAGTCCGCTGCAGGGTCGCGTTCAGCCCCAGCATTTT

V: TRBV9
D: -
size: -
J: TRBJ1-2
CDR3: CASSVTGQGAYGYTF
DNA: TGTGCCAGCAGCGTTACAGGGCAGGGAGCCTATGGCTACACCTTC

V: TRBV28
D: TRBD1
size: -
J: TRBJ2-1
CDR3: CASSGQGAGEQFF
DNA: TGTGCCAGCAGTGGACAGGGGGCGGGTGAGCAGTTCTTC

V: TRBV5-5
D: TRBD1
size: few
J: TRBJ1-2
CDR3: CASSTPGGGRNYGYTF
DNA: TGTGCCAGCAGCACCCCGGGAGGGGGCCGTAACTATGGCTACACCTTC

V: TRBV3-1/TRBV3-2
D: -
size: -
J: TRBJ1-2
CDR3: CASSQQDTSGYTF
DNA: TGTGCCAGCAGCCAACAGGACACGAGTGGCTACACCTTC